This T cell receptor beta chain was sequenced for a study of human T cells and chemical hapten exposure. Study-level findings and limits: Healthy individuals' immune responses may differ from those of donors, who had alopecia.

This clonotype has only a few counts. The antigen is unknown. Between the trimmed V and J ends, which lost 2 bases and 10 bases, there was a span of 9 bases. Germline-derived CDR1 and CDR2 are LGHNT and FRNRAP. The length of the CDR3 is 12 residues. Time point reported: patch test 2, 6 weeks after DPC sensitization. Treatment reported: therapeutic diphenylcyclopropenone sensitization with weekly scalp DPC. TCRdb used MiXCR to reprocess the RACE reads, holding one entry per CDR3 protein. Of roughly 380,000 distinct CDR3 sequences in the sample, about 6% were seen once. This receptor was obtained from a woman between 18 and 29 years old with alopecia areata. Some clones in this sample may be carry-over from other donors' samples. This specimen was whole blood, taken in connection with sensitization to the hapten diphenylcyclopropenone (DPC). This chain connects TRBV12-5 to TRBJ2-1, with D possibly being TRBD1 or TRBD2 (6 bases each). CDR3 sequence (DNA): TGTGCTAGTGGTTTGAGAGGGGGGGAGCAGTTCTTC. Its protein is CASGLRGGEQFF.